The source of this TCR beta chain is a study of T cell repertoires in cytomegalovirus infection. For the study at large: TCR beta signatures that were public indicated CMV infection and matching HLA type. Whole-study results and caveats: There were HLA-C-restricted CMV-specific TCR beta clonotypes dominating the ex vivo response.

In TCRdb, the reads were re-called with MiXCR into one record per CDR3 protein. Of hundreds of thousands of distinct CDR3 sequences in the sample, 15% to 20% were seen once. This CDR3 spans 15 amino acids. The germline V gene encodes CDR1 DFQATT and CDR2 SNEGSKA (reference sequence). On this clonotype itself: Antigen specificity is unknown.

This chain links TRBV20-1 with TRBJ2-3; 16 bases line up with TRBD2. The TCR originated in a human donor in good health (CMV status not recorded). Some clones in this sample may be carry-over from other donors' samples. Sequenced sample: PBMCs. CDR3 sequence reads: CTGTSGGGAGDTQYF. CDR3 sequence (DNA): TGCACGGGGACTAGCGGGGGGGGGGCTGGAGATACGCAGTATTTT.